This T cell receptor (beta chain) originates from a study of blood T cell repertoires in COVID-19. Overall study: There were acute and convalescent COVID-19 samples, and they came from the United States, Italy and Spain. T cells, B-cell-depleted T cells, or PBMCs supplied cDNA or gDNA.

How the authors handled the data: The authors estimated nucleated cell counts from reference gene primer amplification. Only in-frame clones appear in the TCRdb table, and some are missing; sequencing was by immunoSEQ multiplex PCR. The V and J calls and clone size are taken from that table; D and trimming were inferred from the DNA. The sample has 100,000 to 150,000 clones, over 65% seen once. CDR1 is SGHTA, CDR2 FQGNSA, per germline. V gave up 5 bases and J gave up 2 bases, with 9 bases separating them. CDR3 size: 13 residues. The chain employs TRBV7-2 and TRBJ1-2; TRBD1 is a possible D gene (6 bases). Sequencing used peripheral blood. This receptor was obtained from a man aged 60 to 75 with acute or convalescent COVID-19. The CDR3 bases are TGTGCCAGCAGCCCCCAGGGGAACTATGGCTACACCTTC. Protein: CASSPQGNYGYTF.